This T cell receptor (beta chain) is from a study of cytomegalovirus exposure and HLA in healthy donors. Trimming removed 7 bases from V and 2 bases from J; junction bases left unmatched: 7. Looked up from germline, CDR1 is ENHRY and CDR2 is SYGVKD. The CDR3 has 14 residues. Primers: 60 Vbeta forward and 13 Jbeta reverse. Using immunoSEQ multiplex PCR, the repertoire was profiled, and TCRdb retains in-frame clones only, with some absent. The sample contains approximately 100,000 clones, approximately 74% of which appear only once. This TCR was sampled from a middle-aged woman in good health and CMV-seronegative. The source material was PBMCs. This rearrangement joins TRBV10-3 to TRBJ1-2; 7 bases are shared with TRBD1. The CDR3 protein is CAITSGTDNYGYTF. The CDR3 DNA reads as TGTGCCATCACCTCCGGGACAGACAACTATGGCTACACCTTC.